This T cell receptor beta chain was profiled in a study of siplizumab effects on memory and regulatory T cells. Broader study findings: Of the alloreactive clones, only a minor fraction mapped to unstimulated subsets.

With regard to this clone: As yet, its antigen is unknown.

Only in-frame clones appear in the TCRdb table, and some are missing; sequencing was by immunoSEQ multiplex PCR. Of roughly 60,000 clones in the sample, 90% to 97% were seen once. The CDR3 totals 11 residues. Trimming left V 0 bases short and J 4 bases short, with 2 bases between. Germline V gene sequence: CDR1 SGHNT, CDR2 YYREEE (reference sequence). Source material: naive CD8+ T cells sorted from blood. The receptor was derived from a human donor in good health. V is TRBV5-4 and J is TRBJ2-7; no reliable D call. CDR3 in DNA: TGTGCCAGCAGCTTGGATTACGAGCAGTACTTC. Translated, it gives CASSLDYEQYF.